This T cell receptor beta chain was sequenced in a study of metastatic and nonmetastatic thyroid tumors. Study-wide background: Thyroid patients, malignant and benign, had repertoires compared across blood and tumor or nodule tissue.

Broader study findings: Across blood and tumor, TCR beta diversity in malignant thyroid tumors was reportedly significantly higher than in benign nodules.

Per the original methods: Clinicopathological groups of papillary thyroid cancer showed CDR3 differences that were used to build a distant-metastasis classifier. TCRdb re-called the PCR reads with MiXCR. The V and J calls shown here were made by TCRdb, not taken from the authors' results. Of approximately 70,000 clones listed, just over 4% are singletons. Prior to thyroid surgery, none of the patients had received any treatment. This clone was found many times. Its antigen is still unknown. Trimming removed 0 bases at V and 7 bases at J, with 18 bases between. Germline V lookup: CDR1 MGHRA, CDR2 YSYEKL. CDR3 length equals 17 residues.

The sequenced material came from blood. This chain joins TRBV4-1 and TRBJ1-4; D is perhaps TRBD1 (5 bases). The clonotype was recovered from a female donor with papillary thyroid cancer or a benign thyroid nodule (not recorded which). Some clones in this sample may be carry-over from other donors' samples. The CDR3 DNA reads TGCGCCAGCAGCCAAGATGAGGTTAGGGGCTTCGGTGAAAAACTGTTTTTT. This translates into CASSQDEVRGFGEKLFF.